The rows below give T cell receptor beta chains drawn from one sample of a study of early T cells in non-severe SARS-CoV-2 infection. TCRdb re-called the 5' RACE reads with MiXCR, one entry per CDR3 protein. The sample comprises about 83,000 distinct CDR3 sequences, over 12% of which are singletons, and approximately 3.3% rests with the top ten. Sequenced sample: whole blood. The receptors stem from an adult who was a healthcare worker with PCR-confirmed SARS-CoV-2 infection or an uninfected control (not recorded which). CDR3s include the opening cysteine and the closing phenylalanine or tryptophan. A D gene is named only where the DNA matches it firmly. Clone size is stated in some rows and not others, as once, few, many or a class when expanded.

v_gene: TRBV4-1; j_gene: TRBJ1-6; d_gene: -; len: 14; abundance: -; CDR3nt: TGCGCCAGCAGCCACGAAGGTCCGGGGGCAACCCTCCACTTT; CDR3aa: CASSHEGPGATLHF
v_gene: TRBV24-1; j_gene: TRBJ2-3; d_gene: -; len: 13; abundance: -; CDR3nt: TGTGCCACCAGTGATCAGGGAACAGATACGCAGTATTTT; CDR3aa: CATSDQGTDTQYF
v_gene: TRBV4-1; j_gene: TRBJ2-7; d_gene: -; len: 13; abundance: few; CDR3nt: TGCGCCAGCAGCCAAGGAGTTGGGTACGAGCAGTACTTC; CDR3aa: CASSQGVGYEQYF
v_gene: TRBV7-8; j_gene: TRBJ1-1; d_gene: -; len: 12; abundance: many; CDR3nt: TGTGCCAGCAGCTTATTTAACACTGAAGCTTTCTTT; CDR3aa: CASSLFNTEAFF
v_gene: TRBV4-1; j_gene: TRBJ2-7; d_gene: -; len: 13; abundance: few; CDR3nt: TGCGCCAGCAGCCAAGCTCTTAGCGGAGAGCAGTACTTC; CDR3aa: CASSQALSGEQYF
v_gene: TRBV29-1; j_gene: TRBJ1-1; d_gene: -; len: 12; abundance: -; CDR3nt: TGCAGCGTTGAACTCGGGGGAACTGAAGCTTTCTTT; CDR3aa: CSVELGGTEAFF
v_gene: TRBV28; j_gene: TRBJ2-1; d_gene: TRBD2; len: 13; abundance: -; CDR3nt: TGTGCCAGCAGGGGACTAGCGGGAAGTGAGCAGTTCTTC; CDR3aa: CASRGLAGSEQFF
v_gene: TRBV12-3/TRBV12-4; j_gene: TRBJ2-1; d_gene: -; len: 15; abundance: many; CDR3nt: TGTGCCAGCCTCGCAGGGCAGCTAGAGAAAAATGAGCAGTTCTTC; CDR3aa: CASLAGQLEKNEQFF
v_gene: TRBV3-1; j_gene: TRBJ2-7; d_gene: -; len: 12; abundance: -; CDR3nt: TGTGCCAGCAGCCAAAGGATCTACGAGCAGTACTTC; CDR3aa: CASSQRIYEQYF
v_gene: TRBV7-2; j_gene: TRBJ2-2; d_gene: -; len: 15; abundance: many; CDR3nt: TGTGCCAGCAGCTTATACAGAACGGACACCGGGGAGCTGTTTTTT; CDR3aa: CASSLYRTDTGELFF
v_gene: TRBV28; j_gene: TRBJ2-1; d_gene: TRBD2; len: 18; abundance: -; CDR3nt: TGTGCCAGCAGTTTATACGGGGTATTGGGACTAGCGGGAGTGGAGCGGTTCTTC; CDR3aa: CASSLYGVLGLAGVERFF
v_gene: TRBV5-1; j_gene: TRBJ2-1; d_gene: TRBD1; len: 17; abundance: few; CDR3nt: TGCGCCAGCAGCTTCCTGCCTGGGAAAACAGGGGTCCATGAGCAGTTCTTC; CDR3aa: CASSFLPGKTGVHEQFF
v_gene: TRBV3-1; j_gene: TRBJ1-1; d_gene: -; len: 14; abundance: -; CDR3nt: TGTGCCAGCAGCCAACGTACAGTCAACACTGAAGCTTTCTTT; CDR3aa: CASSQRTVNTEAFF
v_gene: TRBV3-1; j_gene: TRBJ2-3; d_gene: TRBD2; len: 13; abundance: -; CDR3nt: TGTGCCACCCGGACTAGGGGCACAGATACGCAGTATTTT; CDR3aa: CATRTRGTDTQYF
v_gene: TRBV7-2; j_gene: TRBJ1-1; d_gene: TRBD1; len: 13; abundance: -; CDR3nt: TGTGCCAGCGGAACAGGGGAGAACACTGAAGCTTTCTTT; CDR3aa: CASGTGENTEAFF
v_gene: TRBV10-3; j_gene: TRBJ2-1; d_gene: -; len: 12; abundance: -; CDR3nt: TGTGCCATCAGTGAGTACGGGAATGAGCAGTTCTTC; CDR3aa: CAISEYGNEQFF
v_gene: TRBV11-2; j_gene: TRBJ2-7; d_gene: TRBD1; len: 15; abundance: -; CDR3nt: TGTGCCAGCAGCCCATGGACAGGGGGTGCCTACGAGCAGTACTTC; CDR3aa: CASSPWTGGAYEQYF
v_gene: TRBV3-1; j_gene: TRBJ2-5; d_gene: -; len: 14; abundance: -; CDR3nt: TGTGCCAGCAGCCAAGCTGGCGGAGGCGAGACCCAGTACTTC; CDR3aa: CASSQAGGGETQYF
v_gene: TRBV20-1; j_gene: TRBJ1-6; d_gene: -; len: 13; abundance: -; CDR3nt: TGCAGTGCTCGAGACACTGTCGGTTCACCCCTCCACTTT; CDR3aa: CSARDTVGSPLHF
v_gene: TRBV29-1; j_gene: TRBJ2-7; d_gene: TRBD1; len: 16; abundance: -; CDR3nt: TGCAGCGTGTCAGCACCCTCGGGACAGTTGGTCTACGAGCAGTACTTC; CDR3aa: CSVSAPSGQLVYEQYF
v_gene: TRBV2; j_gene: TRBJ2-7; d_gene: TRBD2; len: 12; abundance: many; CDR3nt: TGTGCCAGCACAGGGACTACCTACGAGCAGTACTTC; CDR3aa: CASTGTTYEQYF
v_gene: TRBV2; j_gene: TRBJ2-7; d_gene: -; len: 13; abundance: -; CDR3nt: TGTGCCAGCAGTGAAAGGGGCGGGTACGAGCAGTACTTC; CDR3aa: CASSERGGYEQYF
v_gene: TRBV11-3; j_gene: TRBJ2-6; d_gene: -; len: 19; abundance: -; CDR3nt: TGTGCCTCCCTTGGAGGCGCGGGGAACATGTTCTCTGGGGCCAACGTCCTGACTTTC; CDR3aa: CASLGGAGNMFSGANVLTF
v_gene: TRBV27; j_gene: TRBJ2-7; d_gene: TRBD1; len: 13; abundance: few; CDR3nt: TGTGCCAGCAGGCGGACAGGGGGCTACGAGCAGTACTTC; CDR3aa: CASRRTGGYEQYF
v_gene: TRBV7-9; j_gene: TRBJ1-1; d_gene: -; len: 16; abundance: -; CDR3nt: TGTGCCAGCGGCTACACTATTCTCCCCATGAACACTGAAGCTTTCTTT; CDR3aa: CASGYTILPMNTEAFF
v_gene: TRBV7-3; j_gene: TRBJ2-1; d_gene: TRBD2; len: 15; abundance: few; CDR3nt: TGTGCCAGCAGCTGGACTAGCGGGAGCGGAAATGAGCAGTTCTTC; CDR3aa: CASSWTSGSGNEQFF
v_gene: TRBV5-1; j_gene: TRBJ1-2; d_gene: -; len: 14; abundance: many; CDR3nt: TGCGCCAGCAGCTTGGAGGACAGACCCTATGGCTACACCTTC; CDR3aa: CASSLEDRPYGYTF
v_gene: TRBV10-3; j_gene: TRBJ2-1; d_gene: -; len: 11; abundance: few; CDR3nt: TGTGCCATCAGCGAAAACAATGAGCAGTTCTTC; CDR3aa: CAISENNEQFF
v_gene: TRBV19; j_gene: TRBJ1-5; d_gene: -; len: 13; abundance: few; CDR3nt: TGTGCCAGTAGTCCCCGGAGGGTTCAGCCCCAGCATTTT; CDR3aa: CASSPRRVQPQHF
v_gene: TRBV12-5; j_gene: TRBJ2-7; d_gene: -; len: 13; abundance: many; CDR3nt: TGTGCTAGTGTTTTGGTATCGGGTTACGAGCAGTACTTC; CDR3aa: CASVLVSGYEQYF
v_gene: TRBV28; j_gene: TRBJ2-1; d_gene: -; len: 15; abundance: many; CDR3nt: TGTGCCAGCAGGGGTAGATGGGACACGCACAATGAGCAGTTCTTC; CDR3aa: CASRGRWDTHNEQFF
v_gene: TRBV10-3; j_gene: TRBJ2-5; d_gene: TRBD2; len: 15; abundance: many; CDR3nt: TGTGCCATCAGTGCGGGACTAGCGGGAGTGGAGACCCAGTACTTC; CDR3aa: CAISAGLAGVETQYF
v_gene: TRBV27; j_gene: TRBJ2-1; d_gene: TRBD2; len: 15; abundance: few; CDR3nt: TGTGCCAGCAGTCTTCTAGCGGGAGGGCCCGTTGAGCAGTTCTTC; CDR3aa: CASSLLAGGPVEQFF
v_gene: TRBV6-1; j_gene: TRBJ1-5; d_gene: -; len: 15; abundance: few; CDR3nt: TGTGCCAGCAGTGGCCAACTCCGGGGCAATCAGCCCCAGCATTTT; CDR3aa: CASSGQLRGNQPQHF
v_gene: TRBV29-1; j_gene: TRBJ2-4; d_gene: -; len: 15; abundance: many; CDR3nt: TGCAGCGTTGTTTTGCAGACCCCAACCAAAAACATTCAGTACTTC; CDR3aa: CSVVLQTPTKNIQYF
v_gene: TRBV20-1; j_gene: TRBJ2-3; d_gene: -; len: 11; abundance: many; CDR3nt: TGCAGTGCCAGAGCTTGGGATACGCAGTATTTT; CDR3aa: CSARAWDTQYF
v_gene: TRBV6-2/TRBV6-3; j_gene: TRBJ2-1; d_gene: -; len: 12; abundance: few; CDR3nt: TGTGCCAGCAGCCGTAAATACAATGAGCAGTTCTTC; CDR3aa: CASSRKYNEQFF
v_gene: TRBV6-6; j_gene: TRBJ2-6; d_gene: -; len: 13; abundance: few; CDR3nt: TGTGCCAGCAGTTACTCTGGGGCCAACGTCCTGACTTTC; CDR3aa: CASSYSGANVLTF
v_gene: TRBV5-1; j_gene: TRBJ2-2; d_gene: -; len: 17; abundance: many; CDR3nt: TGCGCCAGCAGCTTGCAGAACAGGAGGTTCAGCACCGGGGAGCTGTTTTTT; CDR3aa: CASSLQNRRFSTGELFF
v_gene: TRBV5-1; j_gene: TRBJ2-5; d_gene: -; len: 12; abundance: many; CDR3nt: TGTGCCAGCAGCTTAACCCAAGAGACCCAGTACTTC; CDR3aa: CASSLTQETQYF
v_gene: TRBV19; j_gene: TRBJ1-5; d_gene: TRBD1; len: 15; abundance: -; CDR3nt: TGTGCCAGTAGTTCGACAGGGAGGGGAAATCAGCCCCAGCATTTT; CDR3aa: CASSSTGRGNQPQHF
v_gene: TRBV4-1; j_gene: TRBJ2-5; d_gene: -; len: 16; abundance: many; CDR3nt: TGCGCCAGCAGCCAAGGATGGGAGAGGTTAGAAGAGACCCAGTACTTC; CDR3aa: CASSQGWERLEETQYF
v_gene: TRBV14; j_gene: TRBJ1-1; d_gene: -; len: 15; abundance: many; CDR3nt: TGTGCCAGCAGCCCACGGTCGTCCCTCGGGGCTGAAGCTTTCTTT; CDR3aa: CASSPRSSLGAEAFF
v_gene: TRBV2; j_gene: TRBJ1-5; d_gene: TRBD1; len: 16; abundance: -; CDR3nt: TGTGCCAGCAGTGTTCTTGAGGGGGCTACCAATCAGCCCCAGCATTTT; CDR3aa: CASSVLEGATNQPQHF
v_gene: TRBV12-3/TRBV12-4; j_gene: TRBJ1-2; d_gene: TRBD1; len: 15; abundance: -; CDR3nt: TGTGCCAGCAGTTTTTTGGACAGGGGGCTTGAAGGCTACACCTTC; CDR3aa: CASSFLDRGLEGYTF
v_gene: TRBV7-8; j_gene: TRBJ2-7; d_gene: -; len: 13; abundance: many; CDR3nt: TGTGCCAGCAGCTTAGAGTCCTCCTACGAGCAGTACTTC; CDR3aa: CASSLESSYEQYF
v_gene: TRBV24-1; j_gene: TRBJ1-4; d_gene: TRBD1; len: 14; abundance: few; CDR3nt: TGTGCCACCAGTGACTCGGGACAGACCGAAAAACTGTTTTTT; CDR3aa: CATSDSGQTEKLFF
v_gene: TRBV7-3; j_gene: TRBJ1-1; d_gene: -; len: 13; abundance: few; CDR3nt: TGTGCCAGCAGCTACCAGGGTTACACTGAAGCTTTCTTT; CDR3aa: CASSYQGYTEAFF
v_gene: TRBV27; j_gene: TRBJ1-5; d_gene: TRBD1; len: 15; abundance: many; CDR3nt: TGTGCCAGCAGTCCGGGGACAGGGGGCTATCAGCCCCAGCATTTT; CDR3aa: CASSPGTGGYQPQHF
v_gene: TRBV6-5; j_gene: TRBJ2-1; d_gene: TRBD2; len: 13; abundance: many; CDR3nt: TGTGCCAGCAGCCCTGGACTAGCGGGTGAGCAGTTCTTC; CDR3aa: CASSPGLAGEQFF